These 27 T cell receptor beta chains were sequenced from one sample in a study of sequential checkpoint blockade in melanoma. TCRdb's table, derived via immunoSEQ multiplex PCR, lists solely in-frame clones and lacks some. The sample shows roughly 11,000 clones, roughly 80% of them seen only once. Treatment indicated: randomized to nivolumab then ipilimumab (arm A) or the reverse (arm B). The sample in question was CD8+ T cells sorted from blood (inferred from file names), obtained from a patient given nivolumab and ipilimumab in sequence. The receptors were gathered from a human donor with melanoma.

V and J are TRBV27 and TRBJ2-5; 7 bases agree with TRBD1. The DNA matches TRBJ2-7 better at its end, which makes the J call doubtful. Germline assignment: CDR1 MNHEY and CDR2 SMNVEV (reference sequence). The CDR3 totals 15 residues. The CDR3 DNA sequence: TGTGCCAGCAGTTTCTTAGGGACAGCAACCTACGAGCAGTACTTC. This encodes CASSFLGTATYEQYF.

In its sample, this clone was seen a few times. The rearrangement joins TRBV7-9 to TRBJ1-6; 9 bases fit TRBD1. CDR3 length equals 15 residues. The germline gives CDR1 SEHNR, CDR2 FQNEAQ (reference sequence). J gave up 10 bases and V 1 base, and 5 bases lay outside the gene matches. For the CDR3, the DNA is TGTGCCAGCAGCTTAGTGGGGGACAGGGACTCACCCCTCCACTTT. Its translation is CASSLVGDRDSPLHF.

As DNA, the CDR3 is TGCGCCAGCAGCTTGATTTCGGCAGGAGGCGGGGAGCTGTTTTTT. Amino acid sequence: CASSLISAGGGELFF. The rearrangement uses TRBV5-1 and TRBJ2-2, with a weak D call TRBD2 (5 bases). The CDR3 runs 15 residues. Germline lookup yields CDR1 SGHRS and CDR2 YFSETQ. The ends were cut back, 1 base at V and 7 bases at J, with 14 bases in the middle.

This clone was recorded once. The V call is TRBV27, the J call TRBJ2-7, with 8 nucleotides matching TRBD1. The junction had 7 bases not matched to a gene; V was cut back by 2 bases and J by 4 bases. Germline V lookup: CDR1 MNHEY, CDR2 SMNVEV (reference sequence). This CDR3 contains 15 residues. CDR3 residues: CASSLGQGQFYEQYF. Here the CDR3 DNA reads TGTGCCAGCAGTTTAGGACAGGGACAATTTTACGAGCAGTACTTC.

The chain uses TRBV14 and TRBJ2-1; 7 bases fit TRBD1. Germline trimming cut 5 bases from V and 0 bases from J; bases unmatched to any gene: 13. This CDR3 contains 18 residues. The germline CDR1 and CDR2 sequences are SGHDN and FVKESK. The CDR3, as DNA: TGTGCCAGCAGCTCAAGACCCCCGACAGGGACCTCCTACAATGAGCAGTTCTTC. This translates into CASSSRPPTGTSYNEQFF. Combining the CDR3 with reference TRBV14 and TRBJ2-1 gives the whole variable domain EAGVTQFPSHSVIEKGQTVTLRCDPISGHDNLYWYRRVMGKEIKFLLHFVKESKQDESGMPNNRFLAERTGGTYSTLKVQPAELEDSGVYFCASSSRPPTGTSYNEQFFGPGTRLTVL.

V and J are TRBV13 and TRBJ2-7, with 7 nucleotides matching TRBD1. The CDR3 runs to 13 residues. With V trimmed by 6 bases and J by 4 bases, 6 bases remained unmatched. CDR1 is PRHDT and CDR2 is FYEKMQ in the germline V gene (reference sequence). CDR3 sequence reads: CASRRQGAYEQYF. As DNA, the CDR3 is TGTGCCAGCAGGCGACAGGGTGCTTACGAGCAGTACTTC.

The chain is built from TRBV25-1 and TRBJ2-7; 10 bases fit TRBD1. Germline values: CDR1 MGHDK, CDR2 SYGVNS. Losses at the gene ends were 3 bases for V and 3 bases for J; bases not matched to a gene: 5. CDR3 size: 15 residues. Here the CDR3 DNA reads TGTGCCAGCAGTGAGGGGACAGGGGACGTCTACGAGCAGTACTTC. This codes for CASSEGTGDVYEQYF.

J is TRBJ1-1 and V is TRBV28; 7 bases are a match to TRBD1. V shed 7 bases, J shed 6 bases, and the junction held 11 bases outside the gene matches. The CDR3 has 14 amino acids. Germline loops: CDR1 MDHEN, CDR2 SYDVKM. The CDR3 DNA reads as TGTGCCAGCAAACAAACATCCGGGACAGCTGAAGCTTTCTTT. Protein: CASKQTSGTAEAFF.

The CDR3 here is CASSSPSTGIQYEQYF. As DNA, the CDR3 is TGCGCCAGCAGCTCGCCCTCTACAGGGATCCAATACGAGCAGTACTTC. This chain connects TRBV5-1 to TRBJ2-7; a possible D gene is TRBD1 (6 bases). CDR3 length: 16 amino acids. Trimming cost V 3 bases and J 4 bases, with 20 bases left between them. CDR1 and CDR2 from the germline V gene are SGHRS and YFSETQ.

The rearrangement joins TRBV29-1 to TRBJ2-7; 7 bases line up with TRBD2. In germline, CDR1 is SQVTM, CDR2 ANQGSEA. There are 12 residues in the CDR3. With 4 bases clipped from V and 6 bases from J, the junction kept 6 bases outside the gene matches. The CDR3 here is CSVGGGNGEQYF. The CDR3 DNA sequence: TGCAGCGTTGGCGGGGGAAACGGCGAGCAGTACTTC.

The rearrangement joins TRBV5-4 to TRBJ2-2; 7 bases are a match to TRBD2. The CDR3 length is 14 residues. Germline lookup yields CDR1 SGHNT and CDR2 YYREEE (reference sequence). The ends lost 0 bases at V and 8 bases at J; junction bases unmatched: 4. The CDR3 is CASSLDGGTGELFF. In DNA form, the CDR3 reads TGTGCCAGCAGCTTGGACGGGGGGACGGGGGAGCTGTTTTTT.

The chain uses TRBV7-6 and TRBJ2-5; 7 positions agree with TRBD1. The last part of the DNA fits TRBJ2-7 better; the J call may be wrong. The germline CDR1 and CDR2 sequences are SGHVS and FNYEAQ. The CDR3 runs to 17 residues. This CDR3 reads CASSLEHHLGGSYEQYF. The CDR3 bases are TGTGCCAGCAGCTTAGAACATCACTTAGGGGGCTCTTACGAGCAGTACTTC.

The chain carries TRBV9 and TRBJ2-1; D gene ambiguous. The CDR3 covers 13 residues. The germline V and J ends were trimmed by 2 bases and 7 bases, with 10 bases remaining between them. Germline V CDR1 and CDR2: SGDLS, YYNGEE. The CDR3 nucleotides are TGTGCCAGCAGCGTTGACAAGTTGAATGAGCAGTTCTTC. This codes for CASSVDKLNEQFF.

CDR3 region: CASSQDLSSGGAVGEQFF. The DNA of the CDR3 is TGCGCCAGCAGCCAAGACTTATCTAGCGGGGGGGCCGTAGGTGAGCAGTTCTTC. The V gene is TRBV4-3, the J gene TRBJ2-1; TRBD2 matches 12 bases. CDR3 length: 18 amino acids. The germline V gene has CDR1 LGHNA and CDR2 YSLEER. J was trimmed by 9 bases and V by 0 bases; bases with no gene match: 12.

Only one count was recorded for this clone. The chain joins TRBV6-1 to TRBJ2-3; 9 bases line up with TRBD1. From germline, CDR1 is MNHNS and CDR2 SASEGT. The CDR3 runs to 14 residues. With 8 bases clipped from V and 8 bases from J, the junction kept 11 bases outside the gene matches. In DNA, the CDR3 is TGTGCCAGCCCCACGACAGGGGGAGTAGTTACGCAGTATTTT. Its translation is CASPTTGGVVTQYF.

This chain joins TRBV19 and TRBJ2-5; D perhaps matches TRBD2 (6 bases). CDR3 length equals 13 residues. The germline V and J ends were trimmed by 3 bases and 3 bases, with 8 bases remaining between them. Germline lookup yields CDR1 LNHDA and CDR2 SQIVND (reference sequence). This CDR3 reads CASSILAEETQYF. The CDR3 coding sequence is TGTGCCAGTAGTATCTTAGCGGAAGAGACCCAGTACTTC.

This chain's CDR3 is CASSLNSRTDTQYF. As DNA, the CDR3 is TGTGCCAGCAGTTTAAACAGTCGCACAGATACGCAGTATTTT. The chain is built from TRBV28 and TRBJ2-3; D ambiguous. CDR1 MDHEN and CDR2 SYDVKM come from the germline V gene. Trimming left V 2 bases short and J 1 base short, with 7 bases between. The CDR3 consists of 14 residues.

The chain combines TRBV7-8 with TRBJ1-3; D perhaps matches TRBD1 (6 bases). This CDR3 is built from 16 residues. Germline CDR1 and CDR2: SGHVS and FQNEAQ. V was trimmed by 1 base and J by 0 bases, leaving 10 bases between them. In DNA, the CDR3 is TGTGCCAGCAGCTTAGGGGGGGGACACTCTGGAAACACCATATATTTT. It translates to CASSLGGGHSGNTIYF.

The V gene is TRBV5-5, the J gene TRBJ2-6, with TRBD1 as a possible D gene (6 bases). CDR1 and CDR2 from the germline V gene are SGHKS and YYEKEE (reference sequence). The CDR3 contains 19 residues. V lost 5 bases, J lost 0 bases, and 21 bases lay in between. CDR3 region: CASRGWVATGDSGANVLTF. The CDR3 bases are TGTGCCAGCAGGGGCTGGGTTGCGACAGGAGACTCTGGGGCCAACGTCCTGACTTTC.

The chain combines TRBV2 with TRBJ1-5; D is perhaps TRBD1 (5 bases). CDR3 size: 15 residues. V was cut by 4 bases and J by 4 bases, with 14 bases left in between. Per germline, CDR1 SNHLY and CDR2 FYNNEI. The DNA of the CDR3 is TGTGCCAGCAGTGCCCGGGGGGACGTTAATCAGCCCCAGCATTTT. Translating it yields CASSARGDVNQPQHF.

V gene TRBV9 combines with J gene TRBJ2-6; TRBD1 might be the D (6 bases). Germline loops: CDR1 SGDLS, CDR2 YYNGEE. V lost 0 bases and J 8 bases, leaving 12 bases between the germline ends. This CDR3 spans 15 amino acids. The chain's CDR3 is CASSVAGVTTNVLTF. The CDR3 DNA follows: TGTGCCAGCAGCGTAGCAGGGGTAACTACCAACGTCCTGACTTTC.

V gene TRBV7-6 combines with J gene TRBJ2-3; 7 nucleotides agree with TRBD1. Trimming cost V 4 bases and J 6 bases; bases outside gene matches: 10. The CDR3 contains 15 residues. CDR1 SGHVS and CDR2 FNYEAQ come from the germline V gene. CDR3 DNA sequence: TGTGCCAGCAGCTCGACAGGGAATTTATTGGATACGCAGTATTTT. Translating it yields CASSSTGNLLDTQYF.

V usage is TRBV19 and J usage is TRBJ1-5, with 9 bases fitting TRBD1. Per germline, CDR1 LNHDA and CDR2 SQIVND (reference sequence). This CDR3 spans 14 amino acids. Unmatched junction bases numbered 4, after V lost 5 bases and J lost 5 bases. DNA for the CDR3: TGTGCCAGTAGTGGGACAGGGCACTATCAGCCCCAGCATTTT. Amino acid sequence: CASSGTGHYQPQHF.

J is TRBJ2-3 and V is TRBV7-9; D not resolved. This CDR3 contains 15 residues. Trimming stripped 5 bases from V and 2 bases from J, with 14 bases between. Germline loops: CDR1 SEHNR, CDR2 FQNEAQ (reference sequence). The chain's CDR3 is CASSRILLDTDTQYF. CDR3 nucleotide sequence: TGTGCCAGCAGCCGTATTTTACTTGACACAGATACGCAGTATTTT.

The V and J genes are TRBV7-9 and TRBJ2-1, with 15 bases aligning to TRBD2. Trimming at V came to 4 bases and at J to 5 bases, leaving 3 bases not matched to a gene. The CDR3 has 16 residues. Germline V gene data show CDR1 as SEHNR and CDR2 as FQNEAQ (reference sequence). CDR3: CASSSRTSGGDNEQFF. The CDR3 nucleotides read TGTGCCAGCAGCTCCCGGACTAGCGGGGGGGACAATGAGCAGTTCTTC.

The chain joins TRBV6-5 to TRBJ2-7; TRBD1 aligns across 7 bases. Trimming took 2 bases from V and 5 from J; bases not matched to a gene: 9. From germline, CDR1 is MNHEY and CDR2 SVGAGI. CDR3 length: 15 residues. In DNA, the CDR3 is TGTGCCAGCAGTTACCGACCGACAGGGTGGGACGAGCAGTACTTC. As protein: CASSYRPTGWDEQYF.

The chain joins TRBV5-5 to TRBJ2-7; 7 bases match TRBD1. The V segment lost 3 bases and the J segment 4 bases; nucleotides outside the gene matches: 13. The CDR3 has 16 amino acids. Germline V gene sequence: CDR1 SGHKS, CDR2 YYEKEE (reference sequence). This chain's CDR3 is CASSSLGTDQQYEQYF. The CDR3 nucleotides read TGTGCCAGCAGCTCGCTGGGGACAGACCAACAATACGAGCAGTACTTC.